The 27 T cell receptor beta chains reported below all come from one sample, sequenced in a study of low-dose radiotherapy and immunotherapy resistance in tumors. Priming of first-strand cDNA relied on TRAV- and TRBV-specific primers (covering alpha and beta chains). TCRs were amplified for approximately 21 PCR cycles with a constant-region primer and V-primer adapter. TCRdb processed the reads anew with MiXCR; each CDR3 protein has one entry. The sample consists of around 68,000 distinct CDR3 sequences, about 30% of them appearing once. Time point meaning: before trial treatment. Sample: PBMCs, taken before treatment. The receptor set was obtained from a male donor with rectosigmoid adenocarcinoma.

In the case of this clonotype: A far bigger clonotype differs at one base, so this is likely a read error. J is TRBJ2-7 and V is TRBV29-1; 13 positions agree with TRBD2. CDR3 length equals 15 residues. CDR1 and CDR2 (germline): SQVTM, ANQGSEA. Losses at the gene ends were 5 bases for V and 7 bases for J; bases not matched to a gene: 11. The CDR3 nucleotides read TGCAGCGTTTACCTGACTAGCGGGAGGAACAATGAGCAGTACTTC. This translates into CSVYLTSGRNNEQYF.

This clonotype was detected ten times or more. The J gene is TRBJ1-1, the V gene TRBV6-5; 7 bases match TRBD1. The CDR3 is made up of 15 amino acids. The junction had 7 bases not matched to a gene; V was cut back by 6 bases and J by 0 bases. Germline-derived CDR1 and CDR2 are MNHEY and SVGAGI. The CDR3 bases are TGTGCCAGCAGCCGGGGACAGCTCATGAACACTGAAGCTTTCTTT. Its protein is CASSRGQLMNTEAFF.

This clonotype was counted many times. This chain connects TRBV6-2 or TRBV6-3 to TRBJ2-5; D is perhaps TRBD1 (5 bases). The CDR3 sequence is 17 residues long. V was shortened by 7 bases and J by 0 bases, with 21 bases between the two germline ends. Germline CDR1 reads MNHEY; CDR2 reads SVGEGT. The CDR3 is CASKKFSAGLDQETQYF. DNA for the CDR3: TGTGCCAGCAAGAAGTTTTCGGCAGGGTTAGACCAAGAGACCCAGTACTTC.

This clonotype was recorded many times. V is TRBV14 and J is TRBJ2-5; no firm D call. Germline lookup yields CDR1 SGHDN and CDR2 FVKESK. The CDR3 totals 13 residues. Trimming shortened V by 4 bases and J by 2 bases, and 8 bases separated the two germline ends. The CDR3 sequence is CASSRDPQETQYF. The CDR3 DNA follows: TGTGCCAGCAGCCGCGACCCTCAAGAGACCCAGTACTTC.

Notes on this clonotype: This likely came from a read error, as a far larger clone is one base away. This sequence joins TRBV28 and TRBJ2-1, with a weak D call TRBD2 (6 bases). This CDR3 is 16 amino acids long. Germline lookup yields CDR1 MDHEN and CDR2 SYDVKM. Trimming took off 1 base at V and 10 bases at J, with 20 bases between the two ends. CDR3 residues: CASSLFWGELRYEQFF. The CDR3 coding sequence is TGTGCCAGCAGTTTATTTTGGGGGGAGCTTCGCTACGAGCAGTTCTTC.

V is TRBV7-2 and J is TRBJ1-4, with 8 nucleotides matching TRBD1. The V gene end was trimmed by 4 bases and the J gene end by 8 bases; junction bases not matched to a gene: 6. This CDR3 region has 14 residues. Germline loops: CDR1 SGHTA, CDR2 FQGNSA. CDR3 DNA: TGTGCCAGCAGCTCGACAGGGGAGGGGGAAAAACTGTTTTTT. It translates to CASSSTGEGEKLFF. Using reference TRBV7-2 and TRBJ1-4 for the parts outside the CDR3, the full variable domain is GAGVSQSPSNKVTEKGKDVELRCDPISGHTALYWYRQSLGQGLEFLIYFQGNSAPDKSGLPSDRFSAERTGGSVSTLTIQRTQQEDSAVYLCASSSTGEGEKLFFGSGTQLSVL.

This clonotype has a single count. This likely stems from a read error, as it lies one base from a far larger clone. The chain couples TRBV6-8 to TRBJ2-1, with 10 bases aligning to TRBD2. Germline V lookup: CDR1 MNHGY, CDR2 SAAAGT. The V gene end was trimmed by 7 bases and the J gene end by 6 bases; junction bases not matched to a gene: 6. CDR3 length: 14 residues. The CDR3 sequence: CASNIAGGCNEQFF. CDR3 in DNA: TGTGCCAGCAACATAGCGGGAGGCTGCAATGAGCAGTTCTTC.

The gene calls are TRBV5-1 and TRBJ2-1; D is possibly TRBD2 (6 bases). Deletions cut 1 base from V and 9 bases from J, with 11 bases between. The CDR3 is made up of 13 amino acids. The germline V gene encodes CDR1 SGHRS and CDR2 YFSETQ. DNA of the CDR3: TGCGCCAGCAGCTTGTTCACGGAGGGTGAGCAGTTCTTC. As protein: CASSLFTEGEQFF.

To note about this clonotype: A far larger clone is only one base removed, so a read error is likely. The chain employs TRBV6-1 and TRBJ2-1, with D hard to call. The germline CDR1 and CDR2 sequences are MNHNS and SASEGT. CDR3 size: 11 residues. In DNA, the CDR3 is TGTGCCAGCAGTGAAAGGAGAGAGCAGCACTTC. The encoded protein is CASSERREQHF.

The chain has TRBV6-1 and TRBJ2-4; 11 bases fit TRBD2. The length of the CDR3 is 17 residues. The V gene's germline CDR1 is MNHNS and CDR2 SASEGT. Trimming removed 8 bases from V and 0 bases from J; junction bases left unmatched: 9. The CDR3 DNA sequence: TGTGCCAGCCTCCCAATAGCGGGGGGGATAGCCAAAAACATTCAGTACTTC. Encoded protein: CASLPIAGGIAKNIQYF.

This clonotype is judged medium-sized (0.01 to 0.1%). The chain joins TRBV4-2 to TRBJ2-7, with TRBD2 matching over 11 bases. In germline, CDR1 is LGHNA, CDR2 YNFKEQ. This CDR3 spans 16 amino acids. After removal of 3 bases from V and 3 bases from J, the junction contained 7 bases not matched to a gene. The CDR3 DNA sequence: TGTGCCAGCAGCCATTCATACGGGACTAGCGGCTACGAGCAGTACTTC. Translation gives CASSHSYGTSGYEQYF.

This clonotype was recorded a few times. The chain has TRBV6-1 and TRBJ2-2; TRBD1 might be the D (5 bases). V was pared by 4 bases and J by 1 base, with 13 bases between. The CDR3 loop spans 16 amino acids. From germline, CDR1 is MNHNS and CDR2 SASEGT. CDR3 loop: CASSAPQGKNTGELFF. The DNA for the CDR3 is TGTGCCAGCAGTGCGCCCCAGGGAAAGAACACCGGGGAGCTGTTTTTT.

This clonotype was counted many times. This sequence joins TRBV12-3 or TRBV12-4 and TRBJ2-5; TRBD1 is a possible D gene (7 bases). The V gene lost 5 bases and the J gene lost 5 bases, with 18 bases spanning the gap. CDR3 length equals 15 residues. The CDR3 nucleotides are TGTGCCAGCAGTCCAAGCCTGACAGGGAGGGAGACCCAGTACTTC. Amino acids: CASSPSLTGRETQYF.

This clonotype has just a few counts. Written as DNA, the CDR3 is TGTGCCAGCAGGGGGACTGGAGGGAAGCAGTACTTC. This codes for CASRGTGGKQYF. This chain joins TRBV12-3 or TRBV12-4 and TRBJ2-7; a weak D match, TRBD2 (6 bases). Trimming took off 6 bases at V and 8 bases at J, with 14 bases between the two ends. CDR3 length: 12 residues.

The chain joins TRBV29-1 to TRBJ2-1; TRBD1 matches at 10 bases. With 6 bases clipped from V and 5 bases from J, the junction kept 13 bases outside the gene matches. CDR1 is SQVTM and CDR2 is ANQGSEA in the germline V gene. The CDR3 length is 16 residues. The CDR3 loop reads CSVSYYRDRGNNEQFF. In DNA form, the CDR3 reads TGCAGCGTGAGTTATTATAGGGACAGGGGAAACAATGAGCAGTTCTTC.

Turning to this clonotype: The likely explanation is a read error, given a far larger clone one base away. This rearrangement joins TRBV5-4 to TRBJ2-1; unclear D gene. This CDR3 comprises 14 residues. V lost 5 bases and J 8 bases, leaving 17 bases between the germline ends. In germline, CDR1 is SGHNT, CDR2 YYREEE (reference sequence). The CDR3 region has the DNA TGTGCCAGCAGTCCACAAATCCGAACCGATGAGCAGTTCTTC. The encoded protein is CASSPQIRTDEQFF.

V usage is TRBV5-1 and J usage is TRBJ1-6; D remains ambiguous. The CDR3 is 14 amino acids. From germline, CDR1 is SGHRS and CDR2 YFSETQ. The V end lost 4 bases, the J end lost 10 bases, and 15 bases lay between the germline ends. The CDR3 is CASSPEPQESPLHF. CDR3 in DNA: TGCGCCAGCAGCCCGGAGCCCCAGGAATCACCCCTCCACTTT.

This clonotype was counted ten times or more. The chain recombines TRBV7-2 with TRBJ2-7; 8 bases fit TRBD2. The germline V gene has CDR1 SGHTA and CDR2 FQGNSA. The V segment lost 5 bases and the J segment 3 bases; nucleotides outside the gene matches: 18. There are 18 residues in the CDR3. The chain's CDR3 is CASSERTSFETVIYEQYF. The CDR3 region has the DNA TGTGCCAGCAGCGAAAGGACTAGCTTTGAGACAGTGATCTACGAGCAGTACTTC.

This clonotype was seen many times. The chain links TRBV27 to TRBJ1-5; D call uncertain. Deletions cut 6 bases from V and 4 bases from J, with 13 bases between. The CDR3 contains 14 residues. Germline CDR1 and CDR2: MNHEY and SMNVEV (reference sequence). The CDR3 region has the DNA TGTGCCAGCAGCTCTAACGGAGAAAATCAGCCCCAGCATTTT. Translating gives CASSSNGENQPQHF.

This clonotype was counted at least ten times. This rearrangement joins TRBV7-6 to TRBJ2-1; no definite D call. V dropped 7 bases and J dropped 4 bases, with 14 bases sitting between them. This CDR3 region has 14 residues. The germline gives CDR1 SGHVS, CDR2 FNYEAQ. In nucleotides, the CDR3 is TGTGCCAGCACCCGTCCAGGAGATTACAATGAGCAGTTCTTC. It codes for CASTRPGDYNEQFF.

This clonotype has a count of ten or more. The chain joins TRBV7-3 to TRBJ2-1, with 8 nucleotides matching TRBD2. The CDR3 runs to 16 residues. Germline V gives CDR1 SGHTA, CDR2 FQGTGA. The trim removed 2 bases at V and 4 bases at J, leaving 7 bases unmatched. CDR3 loop: CASSLLSGSVYNEQFF. The CDR3 DNA reads TGTGCCAGCAGCTTACTGAGCGGGAGTGTGTACAATGAGCAGTTCTTC.

At least ten counts were recorded for this clonotype. This chain connects TRBV4-3 to TRBJ2-1; 12 bases map to TRBD2. Germline-derived CDR1 and CDR2 are LGHNA and YSLEER. Germline trimming cut 0 bases from V and 3 bases from J; bases unmatched to any gene: 3. The CDR3 length is 17 residues. The CDR3 sequence is CASSQDELAGGYNEQFF. As DNA, the CDR3 is TGCGCCAGCAGCCAAGATGAACTAGCGGGGGGCTACAATGAGCAGTTCTTC.

This clonotype came up many times. CDR3 residues: CASTRAGGSSYEQYF. The CDR3 bases are TGTGCCAGCACCCGCGCAGGGGGCAGCTCCTACGAGCAGTACTTC. The J gene is TRBJ2-7, the V gene TRBV6-2 or TRBV6-3; 8 bases match TRBD1. Germline V lookup: CDR1 MNHEY, CDR2 SVGEGT. The CDR3 covers 15 residues. V shed 7 bases, J shed 0 bases, and the junction held 8 bases outside the gene matches.

This clonotype was picked up one time. The rearrangement joins TRBV28 to TRBJ2-1; either TRBD1 or TRBD2 may fit D (5 bases each). In germline, CDR1 is MDHEN, CDR2 SYDVKM. CDR3 length: 13 amino acids. The V end lost 5 bases, the J end lost 6 bases, and 11 bases lay between the germline ends. The chain's CDR3 is CASSDPGGNEQFF. CDR3 coding DNA: TGTGCCAGCAGTGACCCTGGGGGCAATGAGCAGTTCTTC.

In regard to this clonotype: A far larger clone is only one base removed, so a read error is likely. The rearrangement joins TRBV28 to TRBJ2-7; 8 bases fit TRBD1. J was trimmed by 6 bases and V by 2 bases; bases with no gene match: 6. The length of the CDR3 is 14 residues. Per germline, CDR1 MDHEN and CDR2 SYDVKM. The CDR3 region is CASSLAQGALEQYF. CDR3 DNA sequence: TGTGCCAGCAGTTTAGCGCAGGGGGCTCTCGAGCAGTACTTC.

The rearrangement joins TRBV4-3 to TRBJ2-7; D is unresolved. Looked up from germline, CDR1 is LGHNA and CDR2 is YSLEER. CDR3 length: 14 residues. Deletions cut 0 bases from V and 3 bases from J, with 9 bases between. The CDR3: CASSQESAHYEQYF. CDR3 nucleotide sequence: TGCGCCAGCAGCCAAGAGTCCGCACACTACGAGCAGTACTTC.

V usage is TRBV12-3 or TRBV12-4 and J usage is TRBJ1-6; maybe TRBD1 (5 bases). Trimming took off 7 bases at V and 13 bases at J, with 20 bases between the two ends. The CDR3 covers 14 residues. Here the CDR3 reads CASTLRDRVSPLHF. As DNA, the CDR3 is TGTGCCAGCACCCTCCGGGACCGCGTCTCGCCCCTCCACTTT.